Below are 32 T cell receptor beta chains sequenced from a single sample in a study of radiation and T cells in renal cell carcinoma. Specified time point: baseline pretreatment blood. The treatment: 15 Gy SBRT to primary tumor, nephrectomy 4 weeks later. The data were produced by immunoSEQ multiplex PCR, yet TCRdb's version contains in-frame clones alone and is incomplete. The top ten hold 12% of the sample, which has roughly 130,000 clones, roughly 90% seen once. The input for sequencing was blood, taken from a patient whose treatment included radiotherapy and nephrectomy. The receptors here all came from a woman aged 45-65 years with renal cell carcinoma.

The rearrangement links TRBV5-6 to TRBJ2-7, with D possibly being TRBD1 (6 bases). Germline V gene lookup returns CDR1 SGHDT and CDR2 YYEEEE. The CDR3 is 13 amino acids. Trimming shortened V by 3 bases and J by 1 base, and 8 bases separated the two germline ends. The CDR3 bases are TGTGCCAGCAGCTGGGACACGTCCTACGAGCAGTACTTC. Translating it yields CASSWDTSYEQYF.

This sequence joins TRBV19 and TRBJ2-5; maybe TRBD2 (7 bases). CDR1 and CDR2 from the germline V gene are LNHDA and SQIVND (reference sequence). This CDR3 comprises 15 residues. V was pared by 1 base and J by 2 bases, with 11 bases between. This CDR3 is CASSIVRGAQETQYF. In nucleotides, the CDR3 is TGTGCCAGTAGTATAGTTCGGGGGGCGCAAGAGACCCAGTACTTC. Full variable domain (rest looked up from reference TRBV19 and TRBJ2-5): DGGITQSPKYLFRKEGQNVTLSCEQNLNHDAMYWYRQDPGQGLRLIYYSQIVNDFQKGDIAEGYSVSREKKESFPLTVTSAQKNPTAFYLCASSIVRGAQETQYFGPGTRLLVL.

The chain carries TRBV29-1 and TRBJ2-1; D is ambiguous. There are 17 residues in the CDR3. Between the trimmed V and J ends, which lost 3 bases and 0 bases, there was a span of 18 bases. Germline values: CDR1 SQVTM, CDR2 ANQGSEA. The CDR3 nucleotides are TGCAGCGTTGACTCGGATAACAGATTTAGCTCCTACAATGAGCAGTTCTTC. It encodes CSVDSDNRFSSYNEQFF.

The rearrangement joins TRBV10-2 to TRBJ1-5; D possibly corresponds to TRBD1 (5 bases). Germline lookup yields CDR1 WSHSY and CDR2 SAAADI. The CDR3 has 13 amino acids. V gave up 6 bases and J gave up 1 base, with 7 bases separating them. The CDR3 is CASSQGSNQPQHF. The CDR3 nucleotides read TGCGCCAGCAGCCAGGGAAGCAATCAGCCCCAGCATTTT.

The chain recombines TRBV5-8 with TRBJ1-2, with D tentatively TRBD1 (6 bases). The germline V gene encodes CDR1 SGHTS and CDR2 YDEGEE. The CDR3 is 15 amino acids. V dropped 4 bases and J dropped 1 base, with 14 bases sitting between them. The CDR3, as DNA: TGTGCCAGCAGCGGGATAGGGGGAGTTAACTATGGCTACACCTTC. Encoded protein: CASSGIGGVNYGYTF. Drawing the rest from reference TRBV5-8 and TRBJ1-2, the complete variable domain is EAGVTQSPTHLIKTRGQQATLRCSPISGHTSVYWYQQALGLGLQFLLWYDEGEERNRGNFPPRFSGRQFPNYSSELNVNALELEDSALYLCASSGIGGVNYGYTFGSGTRLTVV.

The chain employs TRBV7-5 and TRBJ1-1. TRBV7-5 is a listed pseudogene. CDR3 size: 17 residues. The CDR3 loop reads CARMGPGGPGGESEAFF. The DNA of the CDR3 is TGTGCCAGAATGGGTCCAGGGGGACCGGGGGGAGAGTCTGAAGCTTTCTTT.

The chain combines TRBV5-1 with TRBJ2-2; 7 bases align to TRBD1. After removal of 0 bases from V and 6 bases from J, the junction contained 5 bases not matched to a gene. The CDR3 totals 15 residues. The germline V gene encodes CDR1 SGHRS and CDR2 YFSETQ. The CDR3 DNA reads TGCGCCAGCAGCTTGGTTGCAGGGGGACCCGGGGAGCTGTTTTTT. Translated, it gives CASSLVAGGPGELFF. Using reference TRBV5-1 and TRBJ2-2 for the parts outside the CDR3, the full variable domain is KAGVTQTPRYLIKTRGQQVTLSCSPISGHRSVSWYQQTPGQGLQFLFEYFSETQRNKGNFPGRFSGRQFSNSRSEMNVSTLELGDSALYLCASSLVAGGPGELFFGEGSRLTVL.

A remark on this clone: One end of the junction varies from germline; a read error may be responsible. This sequence joins TRBV7-8 and TRBJ2-1; D remains unclear. The CDR3 length is 15 residues. CDR1 and CDR2 from the germline V gene are SGHVS and FQNEAQ. Here the CDR3 reads CASSLGVSSVNGQFF. In nucleotides, the CDR3 is TGTGCCAGCAGCTTAGGAGTTTCCAGTGTCAATGGGCAGTTCTTC.

This chain connects TRBV15 to TRBJ2-3; D is unresolved. Trimming cost V 1 base and J 0 bases, with 11 bases left between them. CDR3 length: 16 residues. CDR1 and CDR2 (germline): LNHNV, YYDKDF (reference sequence). The CDR3 loop reads CATSRGPTKSTDTQYF. In DNA form, the CDR3 reads TGTGCCACCAGCAGAGGACCTACGAAAAGCACAGATACGCAGTATTTT.

The rearrangement joins TRBV5-1 to TRBJ2-5; D remains ambiguous. V dropped 0 bases and J dropped 2 bases, with 8 bases sitting between them. The CDR3 is 14 amino acids. Per germline, CDR1 SGHRS and CDR2 YFSETQ. This chain's CDR3 is CASSLVNEQETQYF. The CDR3 nucleotides are TGCGCCAGCAGCTTGGTAAACGAGCAAGAGACCCAGTACTTC. The variable domain in full, completed from reference TRBV5-1 and TRBJ2-5, reads KAGVTQTPRYLIKTRGQQVTLSCSPISGHRSVSWYQQTPGQGLQFLFEYFSETQRNKGNFPGRFSGRQFSNSRSEMNVSTLELGDSALYLCASSLVNEQETQYFGPGTRLLVL.

J is TRBJ2-3 and V is TRBV4-3; TRBD2 is a possible D gene (6 bases). The CDR3 has 15 amino acids. Trimming cost V 1 base and J 4 bases, with 12 bases left between them. Germline assignment: CDR1 LGHNA and CDR2 YSLEER. The CDR3 DNA is TGCGCCAGCAGCCAAGGAGCGGGTTGGGCAGATACGCAGTATTTT. Translating it yields CASSQGAGWADTQYF.

This clone was seen once. The chain combines TRBV30 with TRBJ1-6, with D tentatively TRBD1 (5 bases). Trimming pared 2 bases from V and 7 bases from J, leaving 18 bases between. Germline CDR1 is GTSNPN and CDR2 is SVGIG (reference sequence). This CDR3 has 16 amino acids. The CDR3 DNA reads TGTGCCTGGAGTTTCGGGACCTCAGGTGTGAATTCACCCCTCCACTTT. It codes for CAWSFGTSGVNSPLHF.

The chain recombines TRBV19 with TRBJ1-1; D perhaps matches TRBD1 (5 bases). Germline-derived CDR1 and CDR2 are LNHDA and SQIVND (reference sequence). This CDR3 comprises 18 residues. V lost 2 bases and J 3 bases, leaving 22 bases between the germline ends. The CDR3 DNA reads as TGTGCCAGTAGTATAACTCGGGACCTCTTCGGCGGGTACACTGAAGCTTTCTTT. It encodes CASSITRDLFGGYTEAFF.

The chain joins TRBV7-2 to TRBJ1-4, with TRBD1 as a possible D gene (5 bases). V was trimmed by 5 bases and J by 2 bases, leaving 12 bases between them. This CDR3 is built from 15 residues. Per the germline V gene, CDR1 is SGHTA and CDR2 is FQGNSA. The CDR3 reads CASSGSRATNEKLFF. CDR3 nucleotide sequence: TGTGCCAGCAGCGGGTCCAGGGCGACTAATGAAAAACTGTTTTTT.

This clone was seen a few times. The chain couples TRBV11-1 to TRBJ2-5, with D unresolved. The CDR3 consists of 13 residues. The V end was cut by 1 base, the J end by 3 bases, with 6 bases between. Looked up from germline, CDR1 is SGHAT and CDR2 is FQDESV (reference sequence). The CDR3 nucleotides are TGTGCCAGCAGCTTAGGGCCCGAAGAGACCCAGTACTTC. It encodes CASSLGPEETQYF.

The genes are TRBV7-2 and TRBJ2-1, with 8 bases matching TRBD2. Germline CDR1 and CDR2: SGHTA and FQGNSA. Germline trimming cut 5 bases from V and 6 bases from J; bases unmatched to any gene: 9. The CDR3 extends over 15 amino acids. Here the CDR3 DNA reads TGTGCCAGCAGCCTAACTAGCGGAGAACTCAATGAGCAGTTCTTC. This sequence encodes CASSLTSGELNEQFF.

The chain links TRBV18 to TRBJ2-5; TRBD1 matches at 7 bases. Germline V gene sequence: CDR1 KGHSH, CDR2 LQKENI. Trimming cost V 4 bases and J 0 bases; bases outside gene matches: 2. This CDR3 contains 14 residues. DNA of the CDR3: TGTGCCAGCTCACAACAGGGGCACCAAGAGACCCAGTACTTC. Amino acid sequence: CASSQQGHQETQYF.

This sequence joins TRBV4-2 and TRBJ2-3, with 14 bases aligning to TRBD2. The junction had 9 bases not matched to a gene; V was cut back by 4 bases and J by 0 bases. Germline V gene lookup returns CDR1 LGHNA and CDR2 YNFKEQ. The CDR3 covers 19 residues. The CDR3 region is CASSRLGTSGGTSTDTQYF. The CDR3 nucleotides read TGTGCCAGCAGCCGTCTCGGGACTAGCGGGGGTACTAGCACAGATACGCAGTATTTT.

The CDR3 is CASSVVRGEKLFF. The CDR3 coding sequence is TGTGCCAGCAGCGTAGTCAGGGGGGAAAAACTGTTTTTT. The chain combines TRBV9 with TRBJ1-4; 7 bases agree with TRBD1. Germline V gives CDR1 SGDLS, CDR2 YYNGEE. This CDR3 has 13 residues. The J segment lost 8 bases and the V segment lost 0 bases, leaving 1 base of the junction unmatched.

The chain links TRBV2 to TRBJ1-1; TRBD1 might be the D (5 bases). This CDR3 region has 13 residues. The germline V and J ends were trimmed by 6 bases and 1 base, with 9 bases remaining between them. Germline values: CDR1 SNHLY, CDR2 FYNNEI. CDR3 bases: TGTGCCAGCAGGGACCAGGGGAACACTGAAGCTTTCTTT. Protein product: CASRDQGNTEAFF.

The rearrangement links TRBV5-8 to TRBJ2-2; 10 nucleotides match TRBD1. Germline CDR1 SGHTS, CDR2 YDEGEE. V lost 3 bases, J lost 5 bases, and 4 bases stayed unmatched. The CDR3 contains 15 residues. CDR3 DNA: TGTGCCAGCAGCTCGGGACAGGGGAGAACCGGGGAGCTGTTTTTT. Translated, it gives CASSSGQGRTGELFF.

The chain joins TRBV6-5 to TRBJ2-7, with TRBD1 matching over 9 bases. Germline CDR1 and CDR2: MNHEY and SVGAGI. This CDR3 is 14 amino acids long. The V and J ends lost 5 bases and 5 bases, in that order; junction bases with no gene match: 7. CDR3 region: CASSRAGTGNEQYF. The CDR3 region has the DNA TGTGCCAGCAGTAGGGCCGGGACAGGGAACGAGCAGTACTTC.

The chain links TRBV28 to TRBJ1-1, with unresolved D. V lost 4 bases and J lost 0, with 12 bases in between. This CDR3 has 15 residues. Germline V CDR1 and CDR2: MDHEN, SYDVKM. As DNA, the CDR3 is TGTGCCAGCAGTTCCTTTCGAGGGTTGAACACTGAAGCTTTCTTT. This codes for CASSSFRGLNTEAFF.

This chain joins TRBV7-9 and TRBJ2-2; D remains ambiguous. The CDR3 extends over 15 amino acids. V lost 1 base to trimming and J lost 2 bases, with 8 bases between them. Per the germline V gene, CDR1 is SEHNR and CDR2 is FQNEAQ (reference sequence). The CDR3 nucleotides are TGTGCCAGCAGCTTAGTGGGGTTAAACACCGGGGAGCTGTTTTTT. Encoded protein: CASSLVGLNTGELFF. Looking up the rest from reference TRBV7-9 and TRBJ2-2 gives the full variable domain: DTGVSQNPRHKITKRGQNVTFRCDPISEHNRLYWYRQTLGQGPEFLTYFQNEAQLEKSRLLSDRFSAERPKGSFSTLEIQRTEQGDSAMYLCASSLVGLNTGELFFGEGSRLTVL.

This chain uses TRBV30 with TRBJ1-4, with D perhaps matching TRBD1 (6 bases). The CDR3 contains 15 residues. The germline V gene has CDR1 GTSNPN and CDR2 SVGIG (reference sequence). The ends were cut back, 2 bases at V and 3 bases at J, with 13 bases in the middle. The CDR3 is CAWSPDRRANEKLFF. The CDR3 DNA sequence: TGTGCCTGGAGTCCTGACAGGCGCGCTAATGAAAAACTGTTTTTT.

The rearrangement joins TRBV5-1 to TRBJ1-6; D not resolved. Germline V gene data show CDR1 as SGHRS and CDR2 as YFSETQ. The CDR3 is made up of 15 amino acids. V lost 6 bases to trimming and J lost 10 bases, with 20 bases between them. The CDR3 nucleotides are TGCGCCAGCAAAAGGTTCGCTCAGCCTGAGTCACCCCTCCACTTT. Protein: CASKRFAQPESPLHF.

The chain recombines TRBV7-3 with TRBJ2-1, with a tentative D call TRBD1 (5 bases). V lost 0 bases, J lost 9 bases, and 9 bases lay in between. The CDR3 totals 13 residues. Germline V gene lookup returns CDR1 SGHTA and CDR2 FQGTGA. The CDR3 DNA sequence: TGTGCCAGCAGCTTAACTAGCCAGGGTGAGCAGTTCTTC. Protein product: CASSLTSQGEQFF. The whole variable domain, filled in from reference TRBV7-3 and TRBJ2-1, reads GAGVSQTPSNKVTEKGKYVELRCDPISGHTALYWYRQSLGQGPEFLIYFQGTGAADDSGLPNDRFFAVRPEGSVSTLKIQRTERGDSAVYLCASSLTSQGEQFFGPGTRLTVL.

V and J are TRBV7-8 and TRBJ1-5, with 9 bases that match TRBD1. From germline, CDR1 is SGHVS and CDR2 FQNEAQ. V shed 5 bases, J shed 7 bases, and the junction held 6 bases outside the gene matches. CDR3 length equals 14 residues. CDR3: CASSTTGGPQPQHF. CDR3 in DNA: TGTGCCAGCAGCACGACAGGGGGGCCACAGCCCCAGCATTTT.

The V and J genes are TRBV19 and TRBJ1-2; D not certain. This CDR3 has 15 residues. Trimming took off 5 bases at V and 1 base at J, with 14 bases between the two ends. CDR1 is LNHDA, CDR2 SQIVND, per germline (reference sequence). The CDR3 coding sequence is TGTGCCAGTAGTGGGGTCGGCAGTTTTAACTATGGCTACACCTTC. Amino acid sequence: CASSGVGSFNYGYTF. Combining the CDR3 with reference TRBV19 and TRBJ1-2 gives the whole variable domain DGGITQSPKYLFRKEGQNVTLSCEQNLNHDAMYWYRQDPGQGLRLIYYSQIVNDFQKGDIAEGYSVSREKKESFPLTVTSAQKNPTAFYLCASSGVGSFNYGYTFGSGTRLTVV.

The chain couples TRBV4-1 to TRBJ2-3, with TRBD2 matching 10 bases. V shed 1 base, J shed 2 bases, and the junction held 6 bases outside the gene matches. Per the germline V gene, CDR1 is MGHRA and CDR2 is YSYEKL. The CDR3 spans 17 residues. For the CDR3, the DNA is TGCGCCAGCAGCCAAGGGTCAGCGGGGGGGTACACAGATACGCAGTATTTT. It yields the protein CASSQGSAGGYTDTQYF.

The gene calls are TRBV5-1 and TRBJ1-2; 8 nucleotides line up with TRBD1. Germline lookup yields CDR1 SGHRS and CDR2 YFSETQ. V dropped 0 bases and J dropped 5; count of bases not matched to a gene: 6. The CDR3 spans 15 residues. CDR3 DNA sequence: TGCGCCAGCAGCTTGGGGACAGGGATACTTTATGGCTACACCTTC. Its protein product is CASSLGTGILYGYTF.

The rearrangement links TRBV7-3 to TRBJ2-1, with no clear D. The CDR3 is 14 amino acids. Germline CDR1 and CDR2: SGHTA and FQGTGA. Trimming stripped 5 bases from V and 5 bases from J, with 13 bases between. DNA for the CDR3: TGTGCCAGCAGCCCGCCGGGCCCTAACAATGAGCAGTTCTTC. This encodes CASSPPGPNNEQFF.